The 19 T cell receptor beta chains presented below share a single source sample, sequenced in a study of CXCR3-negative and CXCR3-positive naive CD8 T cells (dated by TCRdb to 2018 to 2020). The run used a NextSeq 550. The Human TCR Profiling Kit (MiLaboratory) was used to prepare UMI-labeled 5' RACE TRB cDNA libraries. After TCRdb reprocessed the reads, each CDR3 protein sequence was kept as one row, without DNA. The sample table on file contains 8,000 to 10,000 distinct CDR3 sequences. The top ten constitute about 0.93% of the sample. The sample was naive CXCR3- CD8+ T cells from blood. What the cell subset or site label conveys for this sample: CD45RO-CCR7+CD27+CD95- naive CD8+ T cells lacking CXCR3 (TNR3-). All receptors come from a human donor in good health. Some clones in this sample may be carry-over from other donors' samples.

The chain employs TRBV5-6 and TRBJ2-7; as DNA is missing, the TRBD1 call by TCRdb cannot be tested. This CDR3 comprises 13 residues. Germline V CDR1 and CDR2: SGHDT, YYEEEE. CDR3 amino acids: CASSLGTANEQYF.

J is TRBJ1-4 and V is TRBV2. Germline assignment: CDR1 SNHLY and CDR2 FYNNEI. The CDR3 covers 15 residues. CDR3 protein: CASSDTGATNEKLFF.

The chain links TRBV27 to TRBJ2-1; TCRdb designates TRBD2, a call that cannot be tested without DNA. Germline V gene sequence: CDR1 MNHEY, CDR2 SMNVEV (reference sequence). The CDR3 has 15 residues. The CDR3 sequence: CASRRGLAYYNEQFF.

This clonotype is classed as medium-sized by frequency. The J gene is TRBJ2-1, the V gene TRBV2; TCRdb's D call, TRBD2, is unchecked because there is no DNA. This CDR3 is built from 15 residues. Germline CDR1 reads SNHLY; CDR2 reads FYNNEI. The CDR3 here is CASSETSGSGNEQFF.

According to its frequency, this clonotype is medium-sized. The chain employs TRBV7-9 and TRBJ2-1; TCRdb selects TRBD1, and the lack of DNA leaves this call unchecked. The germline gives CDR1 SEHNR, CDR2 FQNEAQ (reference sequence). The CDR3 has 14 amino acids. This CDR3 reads CASSLGTAYNEQFF.

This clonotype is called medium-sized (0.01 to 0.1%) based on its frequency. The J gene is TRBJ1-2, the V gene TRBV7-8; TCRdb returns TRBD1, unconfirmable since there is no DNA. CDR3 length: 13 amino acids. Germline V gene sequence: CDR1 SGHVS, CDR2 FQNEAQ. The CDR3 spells CASSEDRPYGYTF.

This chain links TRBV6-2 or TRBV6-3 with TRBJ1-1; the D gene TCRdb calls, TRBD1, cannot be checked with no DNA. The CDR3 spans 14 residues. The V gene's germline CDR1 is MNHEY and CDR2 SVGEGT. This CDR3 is CASGSTGPNTEAFF.

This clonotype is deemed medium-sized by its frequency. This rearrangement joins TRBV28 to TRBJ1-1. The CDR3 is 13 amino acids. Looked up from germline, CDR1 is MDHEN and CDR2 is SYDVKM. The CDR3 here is CASSGSMNTEAFF. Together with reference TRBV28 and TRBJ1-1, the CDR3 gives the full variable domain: DVKVTQSSRYLVKRTGEKVFLECVQDMDHENMFWYRQDPGLGLRLIYFSYDVKMKEKGDIPEGYSVSREKKERFSLILESASTNQTSMYLCASSGSMNTEAFFGQGTRLTVV.

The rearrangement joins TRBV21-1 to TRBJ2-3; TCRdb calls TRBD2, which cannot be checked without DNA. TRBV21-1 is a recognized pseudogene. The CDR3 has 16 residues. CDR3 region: CASSGESDPLTDTQYF.

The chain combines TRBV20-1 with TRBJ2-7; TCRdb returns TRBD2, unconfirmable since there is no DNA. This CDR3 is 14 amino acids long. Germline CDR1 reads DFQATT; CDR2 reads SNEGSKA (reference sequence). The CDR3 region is CSANGRLAGYNQYF.

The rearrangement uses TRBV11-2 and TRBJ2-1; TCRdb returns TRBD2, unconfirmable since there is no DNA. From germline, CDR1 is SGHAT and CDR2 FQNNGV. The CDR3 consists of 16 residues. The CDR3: CASFLGGGTRINEQFF.

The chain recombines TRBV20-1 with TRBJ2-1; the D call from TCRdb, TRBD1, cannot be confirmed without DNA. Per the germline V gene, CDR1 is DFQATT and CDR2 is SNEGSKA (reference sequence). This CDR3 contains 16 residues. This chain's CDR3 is CSAEGQGGVMSNEQFF.

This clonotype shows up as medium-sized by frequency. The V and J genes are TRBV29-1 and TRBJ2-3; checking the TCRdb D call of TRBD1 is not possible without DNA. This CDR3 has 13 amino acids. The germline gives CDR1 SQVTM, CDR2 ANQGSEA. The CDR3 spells CSEDRGGTDTQYF.

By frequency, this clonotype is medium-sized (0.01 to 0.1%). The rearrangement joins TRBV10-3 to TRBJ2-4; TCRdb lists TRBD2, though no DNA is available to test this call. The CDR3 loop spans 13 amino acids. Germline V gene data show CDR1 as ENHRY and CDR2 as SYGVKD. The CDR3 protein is CAISEGSGNIQYF.

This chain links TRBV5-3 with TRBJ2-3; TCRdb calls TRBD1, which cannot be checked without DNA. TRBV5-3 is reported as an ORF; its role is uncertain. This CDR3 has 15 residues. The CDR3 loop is CARSCPGQRTDTQYF.

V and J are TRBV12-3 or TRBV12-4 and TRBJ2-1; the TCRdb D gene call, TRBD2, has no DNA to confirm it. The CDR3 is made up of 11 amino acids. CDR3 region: CAMALAGEQFF.

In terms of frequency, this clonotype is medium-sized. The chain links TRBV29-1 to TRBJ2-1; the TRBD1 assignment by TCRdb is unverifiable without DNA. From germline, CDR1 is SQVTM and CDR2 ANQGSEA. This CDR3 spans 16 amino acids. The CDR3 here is CSVVFWGPGSYNEQFF.

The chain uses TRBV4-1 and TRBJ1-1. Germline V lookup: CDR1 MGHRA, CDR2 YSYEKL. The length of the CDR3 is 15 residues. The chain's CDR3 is CASSPLVQRNTEAFF.

This CDR3 reads CSVEDLKRPYEQYF. The chain joins TRBV29-1 to TRBJ2-7; absent DNA, TCRdb's TRBD2 call cannot be checked. Germline CDR1 is SQVTM and CDR2 is ANQGSEA. This CDR3 spans 14 amino acids.